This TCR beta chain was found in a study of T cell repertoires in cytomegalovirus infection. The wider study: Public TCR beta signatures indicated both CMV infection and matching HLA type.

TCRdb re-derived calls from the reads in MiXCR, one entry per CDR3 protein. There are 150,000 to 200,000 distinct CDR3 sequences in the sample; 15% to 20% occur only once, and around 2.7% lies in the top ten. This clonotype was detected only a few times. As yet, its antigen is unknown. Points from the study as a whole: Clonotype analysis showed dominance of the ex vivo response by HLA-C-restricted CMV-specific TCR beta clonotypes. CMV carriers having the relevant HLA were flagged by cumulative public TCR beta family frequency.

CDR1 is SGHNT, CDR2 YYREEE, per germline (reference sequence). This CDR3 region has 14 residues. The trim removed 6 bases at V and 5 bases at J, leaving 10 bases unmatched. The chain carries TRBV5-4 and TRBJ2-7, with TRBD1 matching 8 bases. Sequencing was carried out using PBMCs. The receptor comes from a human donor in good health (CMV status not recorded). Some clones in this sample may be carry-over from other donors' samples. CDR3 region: CASNSMDRVHEQYF. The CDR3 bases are TGTGCCAGCAACTCAATGGACAGGGTCCACGAGCAGTACTTC.